Listed below are T cell receptor beta chains from one sample, sequenced in a study of response to subunit inactivated influenza vaccine. Each CDR3 protein gets one entry after TCRdb re-called the RT-PCR reads with MiXCR. The sample has approximately 570,000 distinct CDR3 sequences, less than 8% seen once. The specimen was PBMCs from blood, collected roughly 24 months after vaccination. These receptors were taken from a man aged 45 to 75 who received an inactivated influenza vaccine. Both conserved end residues are part of each CDR3. The D gene is left open where the match is weak. Only some rows state a clone size, as once, few, many or a class for expanded clones.

>TRBJ2-2|-|TRBV10-3|-
TGTGCCATCAGTGACCCTGGAGAGCTAGTGACCGGGGAGCTGTTTTTT
CAISDPGELVTGELFF
>TRBJ2-5|many|TRBV12-3/TRBV12-4|TRBD2
TGTGCCAGCAGTCTAACTAGCGGGGCTACGGCCCAGTACTTC
CASSLTSGATAQYF
>TRBJ2-5|few|TRBV11-2|TRBD1
TGTGCCAGCAGCTTATCTTCGGGACCAGGGGGTGTCCAAGAGACCCAGTACTTC
CASSLSSGPGGVQETQYF
>TRBJ2-3|-|TRBV7-9|TRBD2
TGTGCCAGCAGCCGGGGACTAGCGGGACCCACAGATACGCAGTATTTT
CASSRGLAGPTDTQYF
>TRBJ1-1|few|TRBV21-1|-
TGTGCCAGCAGCACCGATCGACCGTATTTCACTGAAGCTTTCTTT
CASSTDRPYFTEAFF
>TRBJ2-1|-|TRBV20-1|TRBD1
TGCAGTGTGACACAGGCGGAAAGACAGGGCGCTAGGAATGAGCAGTTCTTC
CSVTQAERQGARNEQFF
>TRBJ2-5|many|TRBV5-1|-
TGCGCCAGCAGCTTGGGGCGAGGATCGGAGACCCAGTACTTC
CASSLGRGSETQYF
>TRBJ1-5|many|TRBV27|-
TGTGGACTTAGGAGGGTTCAGCCCCAGCATTTT
CGLRRVQPQHF
>TRBJ2-7|-|TRBV9|TRBD1
TGTGCCAGCTGCCTCGAGGGGACAGGGGCCTCCGAGCAGTACTTC
CASCLEGTGASEQYF
>TRBJ2-7|-|TRBV7-6|-
TGTGCCAGCAGTTACGACAGGTTCTCCTACGAGCAGTACTTC
CASSYDRFSYEQYF
>TRBJ2-2|few|TRBV7-9|-
TGTGCCAGCAGCTTACTTTCAGCGGGGGAGCTGTTTTTT
CASSLLSAGELFF